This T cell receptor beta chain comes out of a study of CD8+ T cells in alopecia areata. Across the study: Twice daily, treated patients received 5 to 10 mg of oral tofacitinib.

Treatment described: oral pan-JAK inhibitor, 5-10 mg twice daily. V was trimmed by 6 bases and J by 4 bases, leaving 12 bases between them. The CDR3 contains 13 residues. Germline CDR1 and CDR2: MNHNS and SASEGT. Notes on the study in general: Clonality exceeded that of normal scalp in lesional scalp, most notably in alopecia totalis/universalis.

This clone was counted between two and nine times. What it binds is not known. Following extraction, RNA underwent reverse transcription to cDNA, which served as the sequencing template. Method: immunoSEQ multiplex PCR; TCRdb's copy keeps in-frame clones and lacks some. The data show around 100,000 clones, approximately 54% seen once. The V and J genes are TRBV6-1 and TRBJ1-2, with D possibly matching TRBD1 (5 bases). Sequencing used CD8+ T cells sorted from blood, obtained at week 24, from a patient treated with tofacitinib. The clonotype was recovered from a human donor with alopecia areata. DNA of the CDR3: TGTGCCAGCAGCGAACAAGGGGCCTATGGCTACACCTTC. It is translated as CASSEQGAYGYTF.